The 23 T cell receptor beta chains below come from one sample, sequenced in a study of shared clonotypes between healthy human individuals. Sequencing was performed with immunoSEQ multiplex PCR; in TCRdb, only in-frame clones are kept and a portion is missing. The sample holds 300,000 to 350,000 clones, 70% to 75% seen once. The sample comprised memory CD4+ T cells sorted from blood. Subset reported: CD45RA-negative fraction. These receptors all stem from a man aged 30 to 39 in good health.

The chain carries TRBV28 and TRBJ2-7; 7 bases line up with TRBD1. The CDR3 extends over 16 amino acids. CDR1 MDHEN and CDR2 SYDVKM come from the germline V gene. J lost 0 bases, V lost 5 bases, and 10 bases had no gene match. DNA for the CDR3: TGTGCCAGCAGTCAAATACCGGGACAGACCTCCTACGAGCAGTACTTC. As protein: CASSQIPGQTSYEQYF.

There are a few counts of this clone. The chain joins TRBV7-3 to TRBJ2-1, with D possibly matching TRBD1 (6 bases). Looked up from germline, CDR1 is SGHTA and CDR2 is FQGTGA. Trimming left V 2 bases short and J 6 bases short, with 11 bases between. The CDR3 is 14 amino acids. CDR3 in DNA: TGTGCCAGCAGCTTACAGGGGCAGGGCAATGAGCAGTTCTTC. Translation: CASSLQGQGNEQFF.

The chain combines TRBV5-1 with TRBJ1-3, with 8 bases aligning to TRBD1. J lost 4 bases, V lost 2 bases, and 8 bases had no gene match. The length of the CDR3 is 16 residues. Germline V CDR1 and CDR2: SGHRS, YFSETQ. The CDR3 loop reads CASSLDRGAYGNTIYF. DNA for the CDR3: TGCGCCAGCAGCTTAGACAGGGGCGCGTACGGAAACACCATATATTTT.

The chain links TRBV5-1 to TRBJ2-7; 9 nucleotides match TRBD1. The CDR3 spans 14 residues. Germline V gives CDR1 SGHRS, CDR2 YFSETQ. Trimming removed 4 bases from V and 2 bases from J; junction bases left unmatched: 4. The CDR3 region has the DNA TGCGCCAGCAGCCTACAGGGGGCGCCCTACGAGCAGTACTTC. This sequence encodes CASSLQGAPYEQYF.

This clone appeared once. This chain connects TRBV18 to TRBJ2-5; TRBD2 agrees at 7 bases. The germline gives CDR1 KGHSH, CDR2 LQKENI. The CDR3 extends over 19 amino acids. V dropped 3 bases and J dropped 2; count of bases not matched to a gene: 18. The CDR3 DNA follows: TGTGCCAGCTCACCGGTCGTTACTAGCGCGCCCTACGGGCAAGAGACCCAGTACTTC. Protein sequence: CASSPVVTSAPYGQETQYF.

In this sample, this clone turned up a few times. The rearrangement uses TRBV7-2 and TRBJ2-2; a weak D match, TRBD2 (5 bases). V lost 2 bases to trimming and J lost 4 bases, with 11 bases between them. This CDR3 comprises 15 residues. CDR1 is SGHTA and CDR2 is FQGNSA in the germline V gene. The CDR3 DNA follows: TGTGCCAGCAGCTTATCTTTAGCGTCCACCGGGGAGCTGTTTTTT. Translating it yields CASSLSLASTGELFF. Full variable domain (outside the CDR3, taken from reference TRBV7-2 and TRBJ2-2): GAGVSQSPSNKVTEKGKDVELRCDPISGHTALYWYRQSLGQGLEFLIYFQGNSAPDKSGLPSDRFSAERTGGSVSTLTIQRTQQEDSAVYLCASSLSLASTGELFFGEGSRLTVL.

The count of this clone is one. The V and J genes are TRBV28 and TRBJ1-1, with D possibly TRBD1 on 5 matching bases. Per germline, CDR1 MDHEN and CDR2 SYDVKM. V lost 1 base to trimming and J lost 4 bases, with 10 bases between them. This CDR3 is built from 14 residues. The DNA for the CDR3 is TGTGCCAGCAGTTTATTAGGGGTTGGCACTGAAGCTTTCTTT. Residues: CASSLLGVGTEAFF.

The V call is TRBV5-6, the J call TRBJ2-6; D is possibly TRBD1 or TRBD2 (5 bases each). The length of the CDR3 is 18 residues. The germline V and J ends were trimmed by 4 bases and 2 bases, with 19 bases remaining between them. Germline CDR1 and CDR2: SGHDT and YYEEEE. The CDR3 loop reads CASSARDPSIAGANVLTF. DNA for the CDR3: TGTGCCAGCAGCGCCCGGGACCCCTCAATAGCTGGGGCCAACGTCCTGACTTTC.

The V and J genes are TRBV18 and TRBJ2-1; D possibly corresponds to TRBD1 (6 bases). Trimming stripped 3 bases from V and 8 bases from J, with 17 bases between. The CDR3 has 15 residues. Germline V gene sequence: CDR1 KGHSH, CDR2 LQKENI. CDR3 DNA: TGTGCCAGCTCACCGACGGTCGACAGGACGGATGAGCAGTTCTTC. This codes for CASSPTVDRTDEQFF.

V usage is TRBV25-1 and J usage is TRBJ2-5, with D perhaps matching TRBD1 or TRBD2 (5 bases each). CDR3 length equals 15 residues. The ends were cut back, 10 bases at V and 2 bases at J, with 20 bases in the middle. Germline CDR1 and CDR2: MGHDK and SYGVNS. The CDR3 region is CATKGSGGVQETQYF. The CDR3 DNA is TGTGCCACCAAAGGGAGTGGGGGAGTACAAGAGACCCAGTACTTC. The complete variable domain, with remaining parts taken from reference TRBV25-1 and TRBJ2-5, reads EADIYQTPRYLVIGTGKKITLECSQTMGHDKMYWYQQDPGMELHLIHYSYGVNSTEKGDLSSESTVSRIRTEHFPLTLESARPSHTSQYLCATKGSGGVQETQYFGPGTRLLVL.

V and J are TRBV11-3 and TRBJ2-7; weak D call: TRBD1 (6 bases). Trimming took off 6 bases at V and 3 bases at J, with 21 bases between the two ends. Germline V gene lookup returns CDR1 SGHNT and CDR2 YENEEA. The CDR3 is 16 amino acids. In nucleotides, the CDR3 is TGTGCCAGCAGTCTTCTCCGGGACACAACTTACTACGAGCAGTACTTC. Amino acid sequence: CASSLLRDTTYYEQYF.

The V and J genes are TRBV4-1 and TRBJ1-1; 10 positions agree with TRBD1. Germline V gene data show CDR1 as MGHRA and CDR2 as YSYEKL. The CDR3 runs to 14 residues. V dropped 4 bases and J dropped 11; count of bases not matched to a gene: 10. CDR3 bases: TGCGCCAGCAGCCTCGGACAGGGGGTGTGGGGGGCTTTCTTT. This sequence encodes CASSLGQGVWGAFF.

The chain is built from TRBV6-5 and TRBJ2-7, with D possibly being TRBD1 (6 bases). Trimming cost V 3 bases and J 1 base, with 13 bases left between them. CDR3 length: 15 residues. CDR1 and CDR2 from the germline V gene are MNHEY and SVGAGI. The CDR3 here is CASSYSGALSYEQYF. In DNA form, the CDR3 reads TGTGCCAGCAGTTATTCAGGGGCGTTGTCCTACGAGCAGTACTTC.

CDR3 residues: CASSQDDRVGETQYF. The CDR3 DNA follows: TGTGCCAGCAGCCAAGACGACAGGGTGGGAGAGACCCAGTACTTC. J is TRBJ2-5 and V is TRBV14, with 7 positions matching TRBD1. Trimming removed 0 bases from V and 4 bases from J; junction bases left unmatched: 5. The length of the CDR3 is 15 residues. CDR1 and CDR2 (germline): SGHDN, FVKESK.

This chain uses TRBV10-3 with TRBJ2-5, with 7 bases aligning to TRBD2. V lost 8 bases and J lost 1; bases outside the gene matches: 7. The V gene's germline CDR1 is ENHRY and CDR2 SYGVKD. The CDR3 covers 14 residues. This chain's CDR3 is CAISGGTIQETQYF. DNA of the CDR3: TGTGCCATCTCTGGGGGGACTATCCAAGAGACCCAGTACTTC.

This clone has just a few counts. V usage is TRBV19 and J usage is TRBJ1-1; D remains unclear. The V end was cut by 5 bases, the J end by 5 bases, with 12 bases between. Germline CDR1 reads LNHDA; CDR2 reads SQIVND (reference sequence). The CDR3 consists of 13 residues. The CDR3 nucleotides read TGTGCCAGTAGTGCGGAGGAGCGGACTGAAGCTTTCTTT. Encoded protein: CASSAEERTEAFF.

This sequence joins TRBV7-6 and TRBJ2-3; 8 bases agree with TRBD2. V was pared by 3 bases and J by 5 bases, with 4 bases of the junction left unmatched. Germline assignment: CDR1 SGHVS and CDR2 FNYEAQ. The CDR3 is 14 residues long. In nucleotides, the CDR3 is TGTGCCAGCAGCTTTAGCGGGACTGAAGATACGCAGTATTTT. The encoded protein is CASSFSGTEDTQYF.

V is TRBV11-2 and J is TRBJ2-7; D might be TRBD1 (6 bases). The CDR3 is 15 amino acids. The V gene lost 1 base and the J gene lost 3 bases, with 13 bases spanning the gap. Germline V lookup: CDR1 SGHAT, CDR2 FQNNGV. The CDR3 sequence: CASSLGGPFFYEQYF. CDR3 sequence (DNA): TGTGCCAGCAGCTTAGGGGGGCCCTTCTTCTACGAGCAGTACTTC.

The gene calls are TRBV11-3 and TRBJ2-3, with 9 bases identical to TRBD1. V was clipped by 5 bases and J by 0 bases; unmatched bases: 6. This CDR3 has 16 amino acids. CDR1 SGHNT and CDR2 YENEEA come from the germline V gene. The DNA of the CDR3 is TGTGCCAGCAGCCCGGGACAGGGATTTAGCACAGATACGCAGTATTTT. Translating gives CASSPGQGFSTDTQYF.

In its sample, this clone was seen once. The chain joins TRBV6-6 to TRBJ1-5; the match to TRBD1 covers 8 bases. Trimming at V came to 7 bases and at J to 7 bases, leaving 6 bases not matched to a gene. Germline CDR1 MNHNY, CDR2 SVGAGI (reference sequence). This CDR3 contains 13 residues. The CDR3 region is CASTGQGGQPQHF. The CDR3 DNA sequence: TGTGCCAGCACCGGACAGGGCGGCCAGCCCCAGCATTTT.

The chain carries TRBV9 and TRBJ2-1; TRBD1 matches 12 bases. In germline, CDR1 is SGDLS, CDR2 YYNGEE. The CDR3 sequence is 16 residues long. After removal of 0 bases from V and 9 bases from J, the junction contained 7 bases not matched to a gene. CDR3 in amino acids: CASSVAPGTGGSEQFF. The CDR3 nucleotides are TGTGCCAGCAGCGTAGCGCCCGGGACAGGGGGCAGTGAGCAGTTCTTC.

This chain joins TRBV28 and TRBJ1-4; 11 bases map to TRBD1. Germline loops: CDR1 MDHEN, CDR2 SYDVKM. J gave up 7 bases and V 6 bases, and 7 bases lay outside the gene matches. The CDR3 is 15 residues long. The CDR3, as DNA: TGTGCCAGCAGCCACGGGACAGGGGGTTTTGAAAAACTGTTTTTT. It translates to CASSHGTGGFEKLFF. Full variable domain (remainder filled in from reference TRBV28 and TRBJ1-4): DVKVTQSSRYLVKRTGEKVFLECVQDMDHENMFWYRQDPGLGLRLIYFSYDVKMKEKGDIPEGYSVSREKKERFSLILESASTNQTSMYLCASSHGTGGFEKLFFGSGTQLSVL.

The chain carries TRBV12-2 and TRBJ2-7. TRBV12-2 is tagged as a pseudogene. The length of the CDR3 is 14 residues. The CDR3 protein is CASRANGFRSVVYF. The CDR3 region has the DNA TGTGCAAGTCGGGCAAACGGTTTTCGTTCCGTGGTGTACTTC.